Listed below are T cell receptor beta chains from one sample, sequenced in a study of cytomegalovirus exposure and HLA in healthy donors. Libraries were prepared by immunoSEQ multiplex PCR; TCRdb keeps only in-frame clonotypes and omits some of them. The data contain approximately 170,000 clones, about 63% of them singletons. What was sequenced was PBMCs. All receptors derive from a woman aged 40 to 50 in good health and CMV-seropositive. CDR3s include the opening cysteine and the closing phenylalanine or tryptophan. D genes are given only for firm matches. Clone size is stated in some rows and not others, as once, few, many or a class when expanded.

d_gene,v_gene,j_gene,abundance,CDR3aa,CDR3nt
NA,TRBV28,TRBJ1-1,NA,CASSYRRNTEAFF,TGTGCCAGCAGTTATCGTAGGAACACTGAAGCTTTCTTT
NA,TRBV29-1,TRBJ2-3,NA,CSVEFNADTQYF,TGCAGCGTTGAATTTAATGCAGATACGCAGTATTTT
NA,TRBV19,TRBJ1-2,once,CASSSPGIINSYGYTF,TGTGCCAGTAGTAGTCCCGGGATTATTAATAGCTATGGCTACACCTTC
NA,TRBV6-1,TRBJ2-7,NA,CASSGGYGESYEQYF,TGTGCCAGCAGTGGAGGGTACGGGGAATCCTACGAGCAGTACTTC
TRBD1,TRBV6-5,TRBJ2-7,NA,CASSPGTGASYEQYF,TGTGCCAGCAGTCCTGGGACAGGGGCTTCCTACGAGCAGTACTTC
NA,TRBV11-2,TRBJ1-1,once,CASSLDTVTEAFF,TGTGCCAGCAGCTTAGATACGGTGACTGAAGCTTTCTTT
NA,TRBV7-2,TRBJ2-7,once,CASSQYPPQGYEQYF,TGTGCCAGCAGCCAATACCCCCCACAGGGATACGAGCAGTACTTC
TRBD1,TRBV19,TRBJ2-7,few,CARTRQGVLHEQYF,TGTGCCAGGACCCGACAGGGCGTTCTTCACGAGCAGTACTTC
NA,TRBV28,TRBJ2-7,NA,CASMGEGWSYEQYF,TGTGCCAGCATGGGAGAGGGTTGGAGCTACGAGCAGTACTTC
NA,TRBV7-2,TRBJ1-1,NA,CASSPFGGIRDTEAFF,TGTGCCAGCAGCCCATTCGGGGGGATTAGGGACACTGAAGCTTTCTTT
TRBD2,TRBV5-4,TRBJ2-5,NA,CASRSGGAGETQYF,TGTGCCAGCAGGAGCGGGGGGGCCGGTGAGACCCAGTACTTC
NA,TRBV5-1,TRBJ2-2,NA,CASSLVGTGELFF,TGCGCCAGCAGCTTGGTCGGGACCGGGGAGCTGTTTTTT
TRBD1,TRBV10-3,TRBJ2-6,few,CAISDKTGQGNVLTF,TGTGCCATCAGTGATAAGACGGGACAGGGAAACGTCCTGACTTTC
TRBD1,TRBV4-1,TRBJ2-1,NA,CASSQPTGGLYNEQFF,TGCGCCAGCAGCCAGCCCACAGGGGGACTGTACAATGAGCAGTTCTTC
NA,TRBV2,TRBJ1-5,NA,CASKIEGDSNQPQHF,TGTGCCAGCAAAATCGAGGGGGATAGCAATCAGCCCCAGCATTTT
NA,TRBV28,TRBJ1-5,NA,CASSFTLGPQHF,TGTGCCAGCAGTTTTACCCTAGGACCCCAGCATTTT
TRBD1,TRBV4-3,TRBJ2-5,few,CASSRTGTGVETQYF,TGCGCCAGCAGCCGAACCGGGACAGGGGTCGAGACCCAGTACTTC
TRBD1,TRBV9,TRBJ2-1,NA,CASSLYSGTGGYDEQFF,TGTGCCAGCAGCCTCTACTCCGGGACAGGGGGTTATGATGAGCAGTTCTTC
NA,TRBV6-5,TRBJ1-2,NA,CASSYSSLETF,TGTGCCAGCAGTTACAGCTCTCTGGAGACCTTC
TRBD1,TRBV5-1,TRBJ2-3,NA,CASSLNTPGQGADTQYF,TGCGCCAGCAGCTTGAACACTCCGGGACAGGGTGCAGATACGCAGTATTTT
NA,TRBV15,TRBJ1-1,NA,CATSRDRCSPEAFF,TGTGCCACCAGCAGAGATCGGTGTTCCCCTGAAGCTTTCTTT
TRBD2,TRBV6-5,TRBJ2-7,once,CASSYAASGVHEQYF,TGTGCCAGCAGTTACGCGGCTAGCGGAGTCCACGAGCAGTACTTC
TRBD1,TRBV5-4,TRBJ1-3,few,CASSSTGEAGKTIYF,TGTGCCAGCAGCAGCACAGGGGAGGCGGGAAAAACCATATATTTT
NA,TRBV4-3,TRBJ1-2,few,CASSQDFERSYGYTF,TGCGCCAGCAGCCAAGATTTCGAGAGGTCCTATGGCTACACCTTC
NA,TRBV5-4,TRBJ2-3,once,CASSPPRGGGTDTQYF,TGTGCCAGCAGCCCCCCCCGTGGAGGGGGCACAGATACGCAGTATTTT
TRBD2,TRBV6-5,TRBJ2-5,NA,CASGGGRDETQYF,TGTGCCAGCGGAGGAGGGAGGGATGAGACCCAGTACTTC
TRBD2,TRBV9,TRBJ2-3,NA,CTSSVVSLAGADTQYF,TGTACCAGCAGCGTAGTGTCCCTAGCGGGAGCGGATACGCAGTATTTT
TRBD1,TRBV13,TRBJ1-5,once,CASSSSGRTGPNQPQHF,TGTGCCAGCAGCTCCTCGGGTAGGACAGGGCCCAATCAGCCCCAGCATTTT
TRBD1,TRBV5-1,TRBJ1-2,few,CASSYGQGHGYTF,TGCGCCAGCAGCTACGGACAGGGCCATGGCTACACCTTC
TRBD2,TRBV27,TRBJ2-7,few,CASKLAGTYEQYF,TGTGCCAGCAAGCTAGCGGGCACCTACGAGCAGTACTTC
TRBD2,TRBV19,TRBJ2-3,NA,CATSGGRAHLTDTQYF,TGTGCCACCTCGGGCGGGAGGGCCCACCTGACAGATACGCAGTATTTT
TRBD2,TRBV29-1,TRBJ2-5,NA,CSVVGLAGEETQYF,TGCAGCGTAGTAGGACTAGCGGGAGAGGAGACCCAGTACTTC
TRBD1,TRBV28,TRBJ1-5,NA,CASSHEQGRSNQPQHF,TGTGCCAGCAGCCATGAACAGGGGAGGAGCAATCAGCCCCAGCATTTT
TRBD2,TRBV5-1,TRBJ2-5,NA,CASSPGSGGRFSETQYF,TGCGCCAGCAGCCCGGGAAGCGGGGGTCGGTTTTCAGAGACCCAGTACTTC
NA,TRBV28,TRBJ1-1,NA,CASSLWFGATEAFF,TGTGCCAGCAGTTTATGGTTCGGAGCCACTGAAGCTTTCTTT
NA,TRBV19,TRBJ2-7,NA,CASSIYVGAEQYF,TGTGCCAGTAGTATTTACGTAGGGGCCGAGCAGTACTTC
NA,TRBV25-1,TRBJ2-2,NA,CASSDRVFGTGELFF,TGTGCCAGCAGTGACAGGGTATTCGGCACCGGGGAGCTGTTTTTT
NA,TRBV4-2,TRBJ2-7,few,CASSQDAETSEQYF,TGTGCCAGCAGCCAAGATGCGGAGACTAGCGAGCAGTACTTC
NA,TRBV9,TRBJ2-2,NA,CASSVASNSNTGELFF,TGTGCCAGCAGCGTAGCCAGTAACAGCAACACCGGGGAGCTGTTTTTT
TRBD2,TRBV6-5,TRBJ2-3,NA,CASSYSGGDRTDTQYF,TGTGCCAGCAGTTACTCGGGGGGGGATCGTACAGATACGCAGTATTTT
NA,TRBV28,TRBJ2-4,NA,CASSGSGSAKNIQYF,TGTGCCAGCAGTGGATCGGGAAGTGCCAAAAACATTCAGTACTTC
TRBD2,TRBV5-1,TRBJ2-7,NA,CASSLARLAGEEQYF,TGCGCCAGCAGCTTGGCGCGACTAGCGGGGGAAGAGCAGTACTTC
NA,TRBV28,TRBJ1-2,NA,CASSLRGMLGYTF,TGTGCCAGCAGTTTACGGGGGATGTTAGGCTACACCTTC
TRBD2,TRBV9,TRBJ2-2,NA,CASSVGLAGAPTGELFF,TGTGCCAGCAGCGTAGGGTTAGCGGGAGCGCCGACCGGGGAGCTGTTTTTT
NA,TRBV7-2,TRBJ2-7,NA,CASSLALSSYEQYF,TGTGCCAGCAGCTTAGCTCTAAGCTCCTACGAGCAGTACTTC
NA,TRBV7-9,TRBJ2-3,NA,CASSPLGGSTDTQYF,TGTGCCAGCAGCCCCCTGGGAGGAAGCACAGATACGCAGTATTTT
TRBD1,TRBV7-3,TRBJ2-3,NA,CASSRTGGTDTQYF,TGTGCCAGCAGCCGGACAGGGGGCACAGATACGCAGTATTTT